This TCR beta chain was sequenced during a study of shared clonotypes between healthy human individuals. At the level of the study: The study used three CD4 naive, three CD4 memory, two CD8 naive and one CD8 memory plate per donor.

General observations from the study: Sharing across four donors was seen in about 5% of naive CD4 clonotypes.

Looked up from germline, CDR1 is SGHDT and CDR2 is YYEEEE. There are 15 residues in the CDR3. The J segment lost 2 bases and the V segment lost 1 base, leaving 4 bases of the junction unmatched. This table comes from immunoSEQ multiplex PCR, and its TCRdb copy is limited to in-frame clones, with some not included. There are fewer than 400,000 clones in the sample; about 74% occur only once, and approximately 10% lies in the top ten. With respect to this clone: Its antigen is as yet unknown.

The TCR comes from a man aged 30-40 years in good health. J is TRBJ2-7 and V is TRBV5-6, with 9 bases fitting TRBD1. The sample was memory CD4+ T cells sorted from blood. Subset given: CD45RA-negative fraction. CDR3 DNA sequence: TGTGCCAGCAGCTTGACAGGGGGCGACCCCTACGAGCAGTACTTC. Residues: CASSLTGGDPYEQYF.